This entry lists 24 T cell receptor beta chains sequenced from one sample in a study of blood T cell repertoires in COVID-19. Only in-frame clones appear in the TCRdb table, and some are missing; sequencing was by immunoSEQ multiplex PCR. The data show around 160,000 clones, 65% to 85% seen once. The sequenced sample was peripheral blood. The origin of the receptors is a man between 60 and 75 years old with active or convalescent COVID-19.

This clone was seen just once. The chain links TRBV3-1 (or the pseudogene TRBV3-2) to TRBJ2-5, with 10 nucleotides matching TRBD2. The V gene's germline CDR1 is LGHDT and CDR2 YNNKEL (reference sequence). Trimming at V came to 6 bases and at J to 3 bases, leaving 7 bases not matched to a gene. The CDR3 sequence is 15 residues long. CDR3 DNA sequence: TGTGCCAGCAGGCCCAGGACTAGCGGCGAAGAGACCCAGTACTTC. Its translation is CASRPRTSGEETQYF.

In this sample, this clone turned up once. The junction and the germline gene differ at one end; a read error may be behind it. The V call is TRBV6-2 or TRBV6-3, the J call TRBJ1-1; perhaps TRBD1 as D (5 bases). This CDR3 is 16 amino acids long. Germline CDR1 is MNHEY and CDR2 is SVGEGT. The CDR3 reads CTSSLWQGYKNTEAFF. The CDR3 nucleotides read TGTACCAGCAGTTTATGGCAGGGATACAAGAACACTGAAGCTTTCTTT.

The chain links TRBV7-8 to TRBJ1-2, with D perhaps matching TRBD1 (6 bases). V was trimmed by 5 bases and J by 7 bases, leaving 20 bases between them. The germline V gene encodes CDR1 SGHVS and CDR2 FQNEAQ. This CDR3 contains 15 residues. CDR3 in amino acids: CASSQIGRGQGGYTF. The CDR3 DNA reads TGTGCCAGCAGCCAAATTGGGCGGGGGCAGGGTGGCTACACCTTC.

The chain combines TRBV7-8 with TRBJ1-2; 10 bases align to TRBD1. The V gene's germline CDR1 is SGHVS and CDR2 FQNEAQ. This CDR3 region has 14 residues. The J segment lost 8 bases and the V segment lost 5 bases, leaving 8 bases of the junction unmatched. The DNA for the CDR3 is TGTGCCAGCAGCCGAGCCGGGACAGGGGTGGGCTACACCTTC. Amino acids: CASSRAGTGVGYTF.

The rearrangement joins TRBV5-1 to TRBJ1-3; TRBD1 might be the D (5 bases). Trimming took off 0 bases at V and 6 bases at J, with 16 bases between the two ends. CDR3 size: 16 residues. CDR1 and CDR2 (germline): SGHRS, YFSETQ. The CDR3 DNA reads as TGCGCCAGCAGCTTGGACGGGGGTACTCAGGAAAACACCATATATTTT. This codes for CASSLDGGTQENTIYF.

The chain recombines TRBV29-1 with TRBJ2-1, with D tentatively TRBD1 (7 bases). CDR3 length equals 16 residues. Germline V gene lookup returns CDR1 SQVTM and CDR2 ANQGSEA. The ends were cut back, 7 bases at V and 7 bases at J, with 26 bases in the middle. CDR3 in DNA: TGCAGCGGCCTCCCCTCGACAGGGCCTCGGGGGAATGAGCAGTTCTTC. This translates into CSGLPSTGPRGNEQFF.

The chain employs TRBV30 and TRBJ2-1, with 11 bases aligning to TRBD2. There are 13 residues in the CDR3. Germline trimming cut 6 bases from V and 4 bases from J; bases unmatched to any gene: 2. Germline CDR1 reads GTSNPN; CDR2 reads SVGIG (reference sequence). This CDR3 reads CACGTSGYNEQFF. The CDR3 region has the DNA TGTGCCTGCGGGACTAGCGGATACAATGAGCAGTTCTTC.

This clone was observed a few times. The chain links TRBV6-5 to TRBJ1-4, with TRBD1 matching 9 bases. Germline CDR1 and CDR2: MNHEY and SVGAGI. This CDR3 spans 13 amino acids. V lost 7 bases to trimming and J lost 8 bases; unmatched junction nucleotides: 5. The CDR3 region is CASMGTGNEKLFF. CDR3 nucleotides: TGTGCCAGCATGGGGACAGGGAACGAAAAACTGTTTTTT.

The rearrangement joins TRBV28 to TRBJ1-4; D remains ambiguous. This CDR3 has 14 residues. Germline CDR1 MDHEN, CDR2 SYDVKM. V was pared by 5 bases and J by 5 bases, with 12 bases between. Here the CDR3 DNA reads TGTGCCAGCAGTCTACAGTGGCGCAATGAAAAACTGTTTTTT. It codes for CASSLQWRNEKLFF.

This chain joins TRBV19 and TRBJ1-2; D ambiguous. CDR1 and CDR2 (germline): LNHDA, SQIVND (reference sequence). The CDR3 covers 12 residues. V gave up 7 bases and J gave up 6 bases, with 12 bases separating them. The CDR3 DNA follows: TGTGCCAGTATCGGAGGGCGGGATGGCTACACCTTC. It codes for CASIGGRDGYTF.

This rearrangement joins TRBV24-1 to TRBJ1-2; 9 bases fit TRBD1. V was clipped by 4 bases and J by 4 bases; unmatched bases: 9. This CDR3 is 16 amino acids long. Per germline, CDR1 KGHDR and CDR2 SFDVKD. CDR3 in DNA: TGTGCCACCAGTGACCGCACAGGGGGCGACGGCTATGGCTACACCTTC. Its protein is CATSDRTGGDGYGYTF.

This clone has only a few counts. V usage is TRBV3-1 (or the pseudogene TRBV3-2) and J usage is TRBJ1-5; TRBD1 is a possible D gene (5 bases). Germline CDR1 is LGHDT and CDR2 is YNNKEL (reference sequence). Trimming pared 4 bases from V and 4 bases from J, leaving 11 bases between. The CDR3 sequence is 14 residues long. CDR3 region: CASSLGRQNQPQHF. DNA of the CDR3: TGTGCCAGCAGCCTCGGACGACAGAATCAGCCCCAGCATTTT.

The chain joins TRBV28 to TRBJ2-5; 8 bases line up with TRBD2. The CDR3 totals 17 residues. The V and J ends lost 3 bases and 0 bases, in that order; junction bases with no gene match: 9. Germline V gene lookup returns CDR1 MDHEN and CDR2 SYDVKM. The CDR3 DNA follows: TGTGCCAGCAGTTTCCCCCGGGAGGGTGGAGACCAAGAGACCCAGTACTTC. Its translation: CASSFPREGGDQETQYF.

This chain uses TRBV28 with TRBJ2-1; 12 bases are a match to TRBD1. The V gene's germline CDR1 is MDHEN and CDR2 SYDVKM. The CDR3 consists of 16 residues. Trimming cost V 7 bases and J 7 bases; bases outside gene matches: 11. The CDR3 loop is CASTLAGTGGSNEQFF. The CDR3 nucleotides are TGTGCCAGCACCCTCGCCGGGACAGGGGGCTCGAATGAGCAGTTCTTC.

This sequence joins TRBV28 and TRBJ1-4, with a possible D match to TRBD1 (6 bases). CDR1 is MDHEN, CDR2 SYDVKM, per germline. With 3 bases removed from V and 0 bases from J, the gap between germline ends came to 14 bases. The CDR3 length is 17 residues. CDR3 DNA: TGTGCCAGCAGTTTTACAGGGAAGATTTCAACTAATGAAAAACTGTTTTTT. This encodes CASSFTGKISTNEKLFF.

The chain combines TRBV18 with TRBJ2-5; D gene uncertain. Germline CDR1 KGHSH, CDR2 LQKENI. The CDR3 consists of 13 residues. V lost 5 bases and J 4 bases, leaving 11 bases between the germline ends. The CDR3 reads CASSSVVSETQYF. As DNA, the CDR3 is TGTGCCAGCTCATCAGTGGTGTCAGAGACCCAGTACTTC.

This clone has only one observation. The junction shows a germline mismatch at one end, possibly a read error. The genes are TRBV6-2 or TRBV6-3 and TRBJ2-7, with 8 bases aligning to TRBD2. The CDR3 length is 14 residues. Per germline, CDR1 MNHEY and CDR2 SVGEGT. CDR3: CASSYDGGGGTAHF. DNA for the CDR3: TGTGCCAGCAGTTACGACGGTGGCGGGGGGACGGCCCACTTC.

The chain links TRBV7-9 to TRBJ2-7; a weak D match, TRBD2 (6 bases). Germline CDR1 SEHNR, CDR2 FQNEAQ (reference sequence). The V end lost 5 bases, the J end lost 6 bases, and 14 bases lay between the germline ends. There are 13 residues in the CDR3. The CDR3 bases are TGTGCCAGCAGCAACCGGGACTCCCGCGAGCAGTACTTC. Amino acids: CASSNRDSREQYF.

The CDR3 DNA reads TGTGCCACCAGCAGACAGGGGGCGGGTGAAAAACTGTTTTTT. Protein: CATSRQGAGEKLFF. This chain joins TRBV15 and TRBJ1-4; 8 bases are shared with TRBD1. Looked up from germline, CDR1 is LNHNV and CDR2 is YYDKDF (reference sequence). Germline trimming cut 2 bases from V and 7 bases from J; bases unmatched to any gene: 3. This CDR3 region has 14 residues.

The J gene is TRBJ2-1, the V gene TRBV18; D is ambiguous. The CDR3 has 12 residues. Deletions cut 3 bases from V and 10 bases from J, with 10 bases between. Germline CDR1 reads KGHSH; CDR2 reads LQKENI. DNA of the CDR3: TGTGCCAGCTCACCCGAGAGTGCAGAGCAGTTCTTC. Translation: CASSPESAEQFF.

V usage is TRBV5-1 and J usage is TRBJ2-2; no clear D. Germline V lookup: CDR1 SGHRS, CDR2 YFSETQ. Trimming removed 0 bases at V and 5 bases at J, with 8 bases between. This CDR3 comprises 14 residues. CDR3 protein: CASSLGDITGELFF. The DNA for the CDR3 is TGCGCCAGCAGCTTGGGCGATATAACCGGGGAGCTGTTTTTT.

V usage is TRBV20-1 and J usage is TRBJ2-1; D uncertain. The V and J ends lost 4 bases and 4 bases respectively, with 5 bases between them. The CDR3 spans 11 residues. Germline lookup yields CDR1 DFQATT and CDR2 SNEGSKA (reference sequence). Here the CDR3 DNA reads TGCAGTGCTAATCCATACAATGAGCAGTTCTTC. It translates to CSANPYNEQFF.

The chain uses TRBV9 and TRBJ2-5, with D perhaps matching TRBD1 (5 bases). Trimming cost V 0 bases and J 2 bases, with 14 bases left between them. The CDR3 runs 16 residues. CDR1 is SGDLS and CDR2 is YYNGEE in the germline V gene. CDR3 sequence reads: CASSVVGATKQETQYF. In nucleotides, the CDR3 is TGTGCCAGCAGCGTAGTTGGGGCTACCAAACAAGAGACCCAGTACTTC.

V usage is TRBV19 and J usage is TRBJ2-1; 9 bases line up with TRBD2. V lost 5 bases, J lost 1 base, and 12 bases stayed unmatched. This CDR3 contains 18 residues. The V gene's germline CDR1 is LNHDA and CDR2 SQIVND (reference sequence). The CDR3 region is CASSSKGKGLASYNEQFF. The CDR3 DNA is TGTGCCAGTAGTTCCAAGGGCAAGGGACTAGCATCCTACAATGAGCAGTTCTTC.